This T cell receptor (beta chain) is drawn from a study of technical replicates of blood from a few donors. The CDR3 loop spans 15 amino acids. CDR1 is KGHSH, CDR2 LQKENI, per germline. The V segment lost 2 bases and the J segment 6 bases; nucleotides outside the gene matches: 9. The data were produced by immunoSEQ multiplex PCR, yet TCRdb's version contains in-frame clones alone and is incomplete. The sample carries 75,000 to 95,000 clones, 90% to 95% recorded once. The sample taken for sequencing was T cells isolated from PBMCs. The sequence was collected from a human donor in good health. The chain joins TRBV18 to TRBJ2-7; TRBD2 matches 8 bases. Here the CDR3 DNA reads TGTGCCAGCTCACCAACGACCCTAGCGGGTGGCGAGCAGTACTTC. Its protein is CASSPTTLAGGEQYF.